What follows are 10 T cell receptor beta chains derived from one specimen sequenced in a study of cytomegalovirus exposure and HLA in healthy donors. The PCR ran on 60 Vbeta and 13 Jbeta primers. Profiling relied on immunoSEQ multiplex PCR, and the TCRdb table lists in-frame clones only, not all of them. Among 130,000 to 150,000 clones listed, roughly four fifths were seen once. Sequencing input: PBMCs. These receptors originate from a woman between 45 and 60 years old in good health and CMV-seropositive.

This sequence joins TRBV19 and TRBJ1-1; the D gene is possibly TRBD1 (6 bases). The CDR3 length is 13 residues. V gave up 6 bases and J gave up 4 bases, with 12 bases separating them. Germline CDR1 and CDR2: LNHDA and SQIVND (reference sequence). CDR3 DNA: TGTGCCAGTAGCGGAAGGGGGTTCACTGAAGCTTTCTTT. Translated: CASSGRGFTEAFF.

The chain is built from TRBV9 and TRBJ2-3; tentative D call: TRBD2 (5 bases). Per germline, CDR1 SGDLS and CDR2 YYNGEE. V was trimmed by 0 bases and J by 3 bases, leaving 11 bases between them. The CDR3 runs 15 residues. CDR3 region: CASSVERVWTDTQYF. The CDR3 bases are TGTGCCAGCAGCGTAGAGAGGGTTTGGACAGATACGCAGTATTTT.

This clone was seen a few times. V is TRBV18 and J is TRBJ1-1; TRBD1 is a possible D gene (6 bases). Germline assignment: CDR1 KGHSH and CDR2 LQKENI. The CDR3 has 14 residues. V was cut by 0 bases and J by 4 bases, with 9 bases left in between. In nucleotides, the CDR3 is TGTGCCAGCTCACCACCATCAGGGGTCACTGAAGCTTTCTTT. Its protein product is CASSPPSGVTEAFF.

The V gene is TRBV7-3, the J gene TRBJ2-3; TRBD2 aligns across 9 bases. The CDR3 has 15 residues. In germline, CDR1 is SGHTA, CDR2 FQGTGA. V gave up 5 bases and J gave up 4 bases; unmatched junction bases: 7. Here the CDR3 DNA reads TGTGCCAGCAGCCGCGGCGGGGGGGGTGCAGATACGCAGTATTTT. It translates to CASSRGGGGADTQYF.

The chain uses TRBV11-1 and TRBJ1-3; D remains ambiguous. The CDR3 totals 15 residues. V lost 4 bases and J lost 0, with 10 bases in between. Per the germline V gene, CDR1 is SGHAT and CDR2 is FQDESV (reference sequence). The CDR3 region is CASSWATASGNTIYF. The DNA of the CDR3 is TGTGCCAGCAGCTGGGCTACAGCCTCTGGAAACACCATATATTTT.

The J gene is TRBJ2-7, the V gene TRBV5-1; 9 bases align to TRBD2. The CDR3 is made up of 15 amino acids. After removal of 0 bases from V and 5 bases from J, the junction contained 6 bases not matched to a gene. The germline CDR1 and CDR2 sequences are SGHRS and YFSETQ. In DNA form, the CDR3 reads TGCGCCAGCAGCTTGGCTGGCGGGGGGGCCGACGAGCAGTACTTC. It codes for CASSLAGGGADEQYF.

The rearrangement uses TRBV7-2 and TRBJ1-5, with D hard to call. The CDR3 extends over 14 amino acids. Trimming shortened V by 3 bases and J by 4 bases, and 10 bases separated the two germline ends. From germline, CDR1 is SGHTA and CDR2 FQGNSA. CDR3 amino acids: CASSLTFGNQPQHF. CDR3 bases: TGTGCCAGCAGCTTGACATTTGGAAATCAGCCCCAGCATTTT.

DNA of the CDR3: TGCGCCAGCAGCTTGGGACAGAACCAAGAGACCCAGTACTTC. Protein product: CASSLGQNQETQYF. The rearrangement joins TRBV5-1 to TRBJ2-5; a possible D gene is TRBD1 (5 bases). Trimming removed 0 bases at V and 0 bases at J, with 6 bases between. The germline gives CDR1 SGHRS, CDR2 YFSETQ. The CDR3 contains 14 residues.

The chain recombines TRBV9 with TRBJ2-1; 7 nucleotides line up with TRBD2. Germline V gives CDR1 SGDLS, CDR2 YYNGEE. With V trimmed by 4 bases and J by 9 bases, 16 bases remained unmatched. CDR3 length equals 16 residues. CDR3 sequence: CASSPLGTGAGVEQFF. For the CDR3, the DNA is TGTGCCAGCAGCCCCCTGGGGACGGGTGCGGGGGTTGAGCAGTTCTTC.

The sample holds a few counts of this clone. The chain joins TRBV6-6 to TRBJ2-2, with D hard to call. CDR1 and CDR2 (germline): MNHNY, SVGAGI (reference sequence). Trimming left V 8 bases short and J 3 bases short, with 10 bases between. The length of the CDR3 is 13 residues. In nucleotides, the CDR3 is TGTGCCAGCGCCCCGAGAGACACCGGGGAGCTGTTTTTT. It is translated as CASAPRDTGELFF.